This TCR beta chain was obtained from a study of T-cell memory formation after mild COVID-19 (dated by TCRdb to about 2021). General notes on the study: Most TCR sequence clusters were specific to one of the two donors. Longitudinal TCRalpha and TCRbeta repertoire sequencing tracked T-cell clones expanding and contracting after mild COVID-19 in a couple of donors. Two young, previously healthy adult volunteers made up the cohort, one male and one female.

Ficoll-Paque density gradient centrifugation was the method used to isolate PBMCs. About this clonotype itself: What antigen it recognizes has not been identified. Per-nucleotide qualities are absent, and no much larger clonotype sits a single base away.

Deletion took 1 base off V and 4 bases off J, with a span of 10 bases between the germline ends. The germline V gene provides CDR1 SGHVS and CDR2 FQNEAQ. The CDR3 numbers 14 residues from cysteine through phenylalanine. Solely the CDR3 DNA is kept, with 42 bases framed from the first base. Sequenced on an Illumina NovaSeq 6000. TCRalpha and TCRbeta cDNA libraries were constructed by 5'RACE with constant-segment primers, with sample barcodes and unique molecular identifiers being introduced. Trizol reagent was used to extract RNA from every sample. Amplification of the libraries took two PCR steps, and the second step added a second sample barcode plus Illumina TruSeq adapters. Sequencing of the libraries was done on an Illumina NovaSeq, producing 2 x 150 bp paired-end reads. Per the source publication's procedure: With migec v1.2.7, reads were demultiplexed and then collapsed into UMI-guided consensus sequences. Using mixcr v2.1.11, the UMI consensuses were aligned to TRA and TRB V and J templates and assembled into clonotypes. A clonotype was counted as expanded or contracted only when both edgeR and NoisET called the clonotype significant, with the noise models trained on biological replicates. For edgeR calls, the cutoffs were a false discovery rate-adjusted p below 0.01 and a log2 fold-change threshold of 1. PCA with hierarchical clustering of max-normalized trajectories of the 1000 most abundant clonotypes was used as exploratory dynamics analysis. Separately sequenced CD4+ and CD8+ repertoires were used to assign the CD4 or CD8 phenotype of responding clones. Starting from the raw public reads, TCRdb applied fastp trimming at Q25, assembled clones with MiXCR and retained in-frame beta chains. Duplicate CDR3 protein sequences are folded into a single record with the most common DNA and genes. Here the V and J calls rest on TCRdb's processing, not on the authors' analysis. In this sample the table shows hundreds of thousands of distinct CDR3 sequences, roughly 15% of which occur a single time. The top ten clonotypes cover approximately 20% of the sample.

On the study overall, not on this receptor specifically: The detection of some responding clones in pre-infection memory suggests that pre-existing cross-reactive memory T cells joined the SARS-CoV-2 response. Clones contracting from day 15 to 85 had balanced CD4/CD8 phenotypes, while a second wave expanding from day 15 to 37 was biased towards CD4+. Only a couple of mild cases were covered by the study, and larger cohorts that include severe cases with pre-infection samples were considered necessary. Contracting CD4+ clones were located mainly in the CM and EM memory subsets, whereas CD8+ clones were found to be enriched in EMRA. The second-wave clones that peaked on day 37 were not confirmed to be SARS-CoV-2 specific.

This receptor was obtained from a young man who had mild COVID-19 (a few samples of this study predate the infection). The sample titles of this study are shuffled in the database, so cell type and time point are left out; the donor was told from shared clones. The V and J segments used are TRBV7-8 and TRBJ1-2; matching of 6 bases hints at TRBD1 as the D gene. The source material was PBMCs or a T cell subset sorted from them (not recorded which). The nucleotide sequence is given as TGTGCCAGCAGCTTAGTGGGGGGCCTCTATGGCTACACCTTC. It translates as CASSLVGGLYGYTF.